This T cell receptor beta chain came from a study of PD-L1 blockade in urothelial cancer. Looking at the study overall: T cells numbered a median of approximately 140,000 in the blood samples.

V lost 6 bases and J 8 bases, leaving 19 bases between the germline ends. This CDR3 is 14 amino acids long. The germline V gene encodes CDR1 MNHEY and CDR2 SVGAGI. Sequencing was performed with immunoSEQ multiplex PCR; in TCRdb, only in-frame clones are kept and a portion is missing. The profile shows roughly 67,000 clones, around 88% of them singletons. The time point: pretreatment peripheral blood. The sequences come from PBMCs, collected around atezolizumab (anti-PD-L1) treatment. The V call is TRBV6-5, the J call TRBJ1-1; weak D call: TRBD1 (6 bases). The sequence was obtained from a man aged 60 to 69 with urothelial cancer. Here the CDR3 DNA reads TGTGCCAGCAGCCCCAGACAGGCGTCGGCAGAAGCTTTCTTT. Residues: CASSPRQASAEAFF.